This T cell receptor (beta chain) was retrieved from a study of cytomegalovirus exposure and HLA in healthy donors. This clone was seen more than once but under ten times. Its antigen is currently unknown. The V and J ends lost 2 bases and 5 bases respectively, with 13 bases between them. The CDR3 spans 14 residues. CDR1 is SGHDT, CDR2 YYEEEE, per germline. PCR used 60 Vbeta primers and 13 Jbeta primers. Some clones are missing from TCRdb's copy, which holds only in-frame ones; the method was immunoSEQ multiplex PCR. The sample has 130,000 to 150,000 clones; more than 70% are singletons. General observations from the study: Cytomegalovirus status, reportedly, was diagnosed with high specificity and sensitivity by the classifier. An analysis done earlier found most TCR beta V segments productive about 87% or about 30% of the time. The availability of immune exposure information extended only to CMV serostatus. In a later analysis, at a false discovery rate of 0.05, about 17,000 TCR beta sequences matched HLA alleles.

This clonotype originated in a woman aged 50 to 60 in good health and CMV-seronegative. The specimen was PBMCs. The rearrangement joins TRBV5-6 to TRBJ1-1; possibly TRBD1 for D (6 bases). The CDR3 reads CASSFFTGQTEAFF. DNA of the CDR3: TGTGCCAGCAGCTTTTTTACAGGGCAAACTGAAGCTTTCTTT.